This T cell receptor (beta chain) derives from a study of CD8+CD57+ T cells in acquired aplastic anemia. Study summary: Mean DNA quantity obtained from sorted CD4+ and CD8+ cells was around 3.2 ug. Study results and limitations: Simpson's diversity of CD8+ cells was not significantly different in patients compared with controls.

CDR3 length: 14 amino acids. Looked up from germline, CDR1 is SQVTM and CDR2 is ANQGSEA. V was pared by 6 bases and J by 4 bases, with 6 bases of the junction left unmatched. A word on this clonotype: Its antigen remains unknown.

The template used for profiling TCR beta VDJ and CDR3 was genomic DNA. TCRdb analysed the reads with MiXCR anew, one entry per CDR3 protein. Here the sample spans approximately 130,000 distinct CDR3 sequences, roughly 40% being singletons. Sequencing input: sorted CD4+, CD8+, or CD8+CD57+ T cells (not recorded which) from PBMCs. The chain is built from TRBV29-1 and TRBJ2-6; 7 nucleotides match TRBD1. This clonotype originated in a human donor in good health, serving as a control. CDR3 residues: CSVSTGNGANVLTF. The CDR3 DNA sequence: TGCAGCGTCTCGACAGGGAACGGGGCCAACGTCCTGACTTTC.